Presented here are 5 T cell receptor beta chains from one specimen sequenced in a study of T cells in Graves' hyperthyroidism and ophthalmopathy. TCR beta CDR3 sequences were amplified from RNA transcripts. HTBI primers drove first-round RT-PCR of the TCR CDR3. One entry per CDR3 protein results from TCRdb running MiXCR on the multiplex PCR reads. The sample has over 250,000 distinct CDR3 sequences; less than 30% are singletons. The sequencing sample was made of blood. These receptors were taken from a man aged 40-55 years with Graves' hyperthyroidism that later progressed to Graves' ophthalmopathy.

This sequence joins TRBV12-3 or TRBV12-4 and TRBJ2-7; the D gene is possibly TRBD1 (6 bases). V lost 6 bases and J 3 bases, leaving 18 bases between the germline ends. The CDR3 length is 15 residues. CDR3 region: CASSEGGQTLYEQYF. In DNA form, the CDR3 reads TGTGCCAGCAGCGAAGGCGGACAGACCCTCTACGAGCAGTACTTC.

The sample holds many counts of this clonotype. The V call is TRBV2, the J call TRBJ2-5, with 12 nucleotides matching TRBD2. Unmatched junction bases numbered 8, after V lost 2 bases and J lost 7 bases. Germline values: CDR1 SNHLY, CDR2 FYNNEI. CDR3 length: 16 residues. CDR3 DNA sequence: TGTGCCAGCAGTGAAACTTGGACTAGCGGGAACGTGACCCAGTACTTC. It codes for CASSETWTSGNVTQYF.

This clonotype was detected many times. This chain uses TRBV7-2 with TRBJ1-1; D uncertain. CDR3 size: 17 residues. From germline, CDR1 is SGHTA and CDR2 FQGNSA. The V end was cut by 2 bases, the J end by 5 bases, with 21 bases between. CDR3 in amino acids: CASSLSAQSVAFTEAFF. Written as DNA, the CDR3 is TGTGCCAGCAGCTTATCGGCCCAGTCCGTGGCTTTTACTGAAGCTTTCTTT.

This clonotype has ten or more counts. This chain links TRBV5-1 with TRBJ2-5; 9 bases fit TRBD1. CDR3 length: 13 amino acids. Germline CDR1 reads SGHRS; CDR2 reads YFSETQ. V lost 5 bases to trimming and J lost 6 bases; unmatched junction nucleotides: 5. CDR3 in amino acids: CASSRTGVKTQYF. The CDR3 coding sequence is TGCGCCAGCAGTCGGACAGGGGTAAAGACCCAGTACTTC.

This clonotype was observed at least ten times. V is TRBV20-1 and J is TRBJ2-5, with 7 bases that match TRBD1. CDR1 DFQATT and CDR2 SNEGSKA come from the germline V gene (reference sequence). The V gene end was trimmed by 5 bases and the J gene end by 1 base; junction bases not matched to a gene: 4. The CDR3 has 13 amino acids. CDR3 region: CSARHRGQETQYF. The CDR3 region has the DNA TGCAGTGCTCGCCACAGGGGCCAAGAGACCCAGTACTTC.